This passage covers 19 T cell receptor beta chains from one sample sequenced in a study of T cells after yellow fever vaccination. One entry per CDR3 protein, called by TCRdb with MiXCR from the 5' RACE reads. This table has roughly 310,000 distinct CDR3 sequences, roughly 4% appearing once. This material consisted of PBMCs, taken on the day of the yellow fever booster vaccination. The receptors here all came from a man aged 18 to 30 who received the YFV17D yellow fever vaccine.

In its sample, this clonotype was seen many times. The chain is built from TRBV6-2 or TRBV6-3 and TRBJ2-5; 10 bases agree with TRBD1. The germline gives CDR1 MNHEY, CDR2 SVGEGT. V shed 4 bases, J shed 5 bases, and the junction held 7 bases outside the gene matches. This CDR3 comprises 15 residues. In DNA, the CDR3 is TGTGCCAGCAGTTCCGAGACAGGGGGCGGGGAGACCCAGTACTTC. It yields the protein CASSSETGGGETQYF.

Many counts were recorded for this clonotype. The V call is TRBV28, the J call TRBJ2-4, with 10 positions matching TRBD2. CDR3 length equals 16 residues. V lost 2 bases, J lost 11 bases, and 12 bases stayed unmatched. Germline V lookup: CDR1 MDHEN, CDR2 SYDVKM. As DNA, the CDR3 is TGTGCCAGCAGTTTACCTCAGCGGGGGGGTCCTCGTTTTCAGTACTTC. This encodes CASSLPQRGGPRFQYF.

This clonotype was counted many times. The rearrangement joins TRBV12-3 or TRBV12-4 to TRBJ2-5, with 7 nucleotides matching TRBD1. The CDR3 contains 14 residues. Unmatched junction bases numbered 8, after V lost 6 bases and J lost 4 bases. CDR3 DNA sequence: TGTGCCAGCAGCCCCACCGACAGGGCAGAGACCCAGTACTTC. It encodes CASSPTDRAETQYF.

The CDR3: CASRNLGGGVYTGELFF. CDR3 bases: TGTGCCAGCCGGAACCTGGGCGGCGGGGTGTACACCGGGGAGCTGTTTTTT. J is TRBJ2-2 and V is TRBV6-6; TRBD2 is a possible D gene (6 bases). V was clipped by 8 bases and J by 3 bases, with 22 bases between them. CDR3 length equals 17 residues. Germline V gene lookup returns CDR1 MNHNY and CDR2 SVGAGI (reference sequence).

This clonotype was seen at least ten times. The V and J genes are TRBV20-1 and TRBJ1-2; a possible D gene is TRBD1 (6 bases). Germline V gene data show CDR1 as DFQATT and CDR2 as SNEGSKA (reference sequence). V lost 5 bases to trimming and J lost 4 bases, with 20 bases between them. The CDR3 runs to 15 residues. CDR3 sequence (DNA): TGCAGTGCTGAGGGAGCGGGACATTTACTCTATGGCTACACCTTC. Protein product: CSAEGAGHLLYGYTF.

The sample holds a few counts of this clonotype. The chain is built from TRBV29-1 and TRBJ2-7, with D perhaps TRBD1 (6 bases). The CDR3 consists of 13 residues. The V gene lost 2 bases and the J gene lost 2 bases, with 10 bases spanning the gap. Germline V lookup: CDR1 SQVTM, CDR2 ANQGSEA. CDR3 sequence: CSVETGTPYEQYF. The CDR3 nucleotides read TGCAGCGTTGAAACAGGGACACCCTACGAGCAGTACTTC.

This clonotype was picked up many times. This chain connects TRBV20-1 to TRBJ2-2, with D perhaps assigned TRBD1 or TRBD2 (5 bases each). Germline V gene lookup returns CDR1 DFQATT and CDR2 SNEGSKA (reference sequence). The CDR3 consists of 14 residues. Trimming took off 2 bases at V and 13 bases at J, with 20 bases between the two ends. For the CDR3, the DNA is TGCAGTGCTAGAATCCCCGGGACGAAGTTAGGGCTGTTTTTT. Translated, it gives CSARIPGTKLGLFF.

This clonotype has a count of ten or more. V gene TRBV5-1 combines with J gene TRBJ2-7; 7 bases are a match to TRBD1. The CDR3 is made up of 14 amino acids. V was pared by 0 bases and J by 6 bases, with 6 bases of the junction left unmatched. Germline CDR1 is SGHRS and CDR2 is YFSETQ. The DNA for the CDR3 is TGCGCCAGCAGCTTGGAAGGTTCAGGGGGCGAGCAGTACTTC. Its translation is CASSLEGSGGEQYF.

In this sample, this clonotype turned up a few times. The chain is built from TRBV3-1 and TRBJ2-1; D unclear. The CDR3 length is 14 residues. Germline CDR1 LGHDT, CDR2 YNNKEL (reference sequence). V was cut by 1 base and J by 8 bases, with 12 bases left in between. The CDR3 is CASSQGPPEDEQFF. CDR3 in DNA: TGTGCCAGCAGCCAAGGGCCCCCCGAGGATGAGCAGTTCTTC.

This clonotype was detected many times. The chain is built from TRBV7-6 and TRBJ2-2, with 15 bases identical to TRBD2. The V segment lost 5 bases and the J segment 4 bases; nucleotides outside the gene matches: 8. The CDR3 totals 18 residues. Per the germline V gene, CDR1 is SGHVS and CDR2 is FNYEAQ. The CDR3 nucleotides are TGTGCCAGCAGCCGGACTAGCGGGGGGGCGCTGGGCACCGGGGAGCTGTTTTTT. The encoded protein is CASSRTSGGALGTGELFF. Filled out from reference TRBV7-6 and TRBJ2-2, the complete variable domain reads GAGVSQSPRYKVTKRGQDVALRCDPISGHVSLYWYRQALGQGPEFLTYFNYEAQQDKSGLPNDRFSAERPEGSISTLTIQRTEQRDSAMYRCASSRTSGGALGTGELFFGEGSRLTVL.

A note on this clonotype: Given a much more abundant clone one base away, this may be a read error. The chain links TRBV11-2 to TRBJ1-5, with D possibly matching TRBD1 (6 bases). CDR3 length: 15 residues. Germline CDR1 SGHAT, CDR2 FQNNGV. CDR3 protein: CASSLDGGGNQSQHF. DNA for the CDR3: TGTGCCAGCAGCTTAGACGGGGGGGGCAATCAGTCCCAGCATTTT.

This chain links TRBV28 with TRBJ2-6; 10 bases map to TRBD2. This CDR3 has 18 amino acids. CDR1 MDHEN and CDR2 SYDVKM come from the germline V gene. V lost 1 base, J lost 0 bases, and 3 bases stayed unmatched. The CDR3 sequence is CASSLFASGGSGANVLTF. The CDR3 DNA follows: TGTGCCAGCAGTTTATTCGCTAGCGGGGGCTCTGGGGCCAACGTCCTGACTTTC. Full variable domain (remainder filled in from reference TRBV28 and TRBJ2-6): DVKVTQSSRYLVKRTGEKVFLECVQDMDHENMFWYRQDPGLGLRLIYFSYDVKMKEKGDIPEGYSVSREKKERFSLILESASTNQTSMYLCASSLFASGGSGANVLTFGAGSRLTVL.

The rearrangement links TRBV5-1 to TRBJ2-1; 10 bases are a match to TRBD1. There are 15 residues in the CDR3. V shed 0 bases and J 5 bases; nucleotides not matched to a gene: 2. The germline V gene encodes CDR1 SGHRS and CDR2 YFSETQ. CDR3 sequence (DNA): TGCGCCAGCAGCTTGGGCGGGACAGGGGACAATGAGCAGTTCTTC. Amino acid sequence: CASSLGGTGDNEQFF. The whole variable domain, filled in from reference TRBV5-1 and TRBJ2-1, reads KAGVTQTPRYLIKTRGQQVTLSCSPISGHRSVSWYQQTPGQGLQFLFEYFSETQRNKGNFPGRFSGRQFSNSRSEMNVSTLELGDSALYLCASSLGGTGDNEQFFGPGTRLTVL.

The table lists this clonotype with a few counts. V usage is TRBV11-2 and J usage is TRBJ2-2; TRBD1 agrees at 11 bases. Germline CDR1 reads SGHAT; CDR2 reads FQNNGV. The CDR3 loop spans 16 amino acids. The J segment lost 3 bases and the V segment lost 4 bases, leaving 4 bases of the junction unmatched. Here the CDR3 DNA reads TGTGCCAGCAGCTCGGACAGGGGGCCGTACACCGGGGAGCTGTTTTTT. Amino acid sequence: CASSSDRGPYTGELFF. The complete variable domain, with remaining parts taken from reference TRBV11-2 and TRBJ2-2, reads EAGVAQSPRYKIIEKRQSVAFWCNPISGHATLYWYQQILGQGPKLLIQFQNNGVVDDSQLPKDRFSAERLKGVDSTLKIQPAKLEDSAVYLCASSSDRGPYTGELFFGEGSRLTVL.

This clonotype has a handful of counts. The chain employs TRBV7-2 and TRBJ1-1; D remains ambiguous. This CDR3 contains 15 residues. V lost 3 bases and J 1 base, leaving 12 bases between the germline ends. Germline V CDR1 and CDR2: SGHTA, FQGNSA. The CDR3 reads CASSLRGTTNTEAFF. The CDR3 nucleotides read TGTGCCAGCAGCTTGCGGGGAACAACGAACACTGAAGCTTTCTTT.

This clonotype was detected a few times. V and J are TRBV9 and TRBJ2-6; TRBD1 might be the D (5 bases). CDR1 is SGDLS, CDR2 YYNGEE, per germline. The CDR3 is 22 residues long. V was shortened by 0 bases and J by 0 bases, with 25 bases between the two germline ends. Here the CDR3 DNA reads TGTGCCAGCAGCGTAGCGAAGGCGTTCGAGATTAACAGGCGCTCTGGGGCCAACGTCCTGACTTTC. Protein product: CASSVAKAFEINRRSGANVLTF.

This clonotype was seen at least ten times. V is TRBV9 and J is TRBJ2-1; the match to TRBD2 covers 11 bases. With 3 bases clipped from V and 6 bases from J, the junction kept 5 bases outside the gene matches. CDR3 size: 15 residues. CDR1 SGDLS and CDR2 YYNGEE come from the germline V gene. The CDR3 region is CASSEPLAGGNEQFF. The CDR3 region has the DNA TGTGCCAGCAGCGAGCCCCTAGCGGGGGGCAATGAGCAGTTCTTC.

Ten or more counts support this clonotype. The rearrangement uses TRBV27 and TRBJ2-3, with 9 nucleotides matching TRBD1. The V gene end was trimmed by 5 bases and the J gene end by 5 bases; junction bases not matched to a gene: 14. The CDR3 runs 17 residues. The germline gives CDR1 MNHEY, CDR2 SMNVEV (reference sequence). The CDR3 DNA reads as TGTGCCAGCAGTCGCCGTCCCGGGACAGGGAGGCGAGATACGCAGTATTTT. It translates to CASSRRPGTGRRDTQYF.

This clonotype showed up many times. The chain recombines TRBV6-6 with TRBJ2-5; D may be TRBD1 or TRBD2 (6 bases each). CDR1 MNHNY and CDR2 SVGAGI come from the germline V gene (reference sequence). V was cut by 7 bases and J by 5 bases, with 17 bases left in between. The CDR3 loop spans 14 amino acids. The CDR3 sequence is CASTPPGARETQYF. In DNA form, the CDR3 reads TGTGCCAGCACCCCTCCGGGGGCGCGGGAGACCCAGTACTTC.